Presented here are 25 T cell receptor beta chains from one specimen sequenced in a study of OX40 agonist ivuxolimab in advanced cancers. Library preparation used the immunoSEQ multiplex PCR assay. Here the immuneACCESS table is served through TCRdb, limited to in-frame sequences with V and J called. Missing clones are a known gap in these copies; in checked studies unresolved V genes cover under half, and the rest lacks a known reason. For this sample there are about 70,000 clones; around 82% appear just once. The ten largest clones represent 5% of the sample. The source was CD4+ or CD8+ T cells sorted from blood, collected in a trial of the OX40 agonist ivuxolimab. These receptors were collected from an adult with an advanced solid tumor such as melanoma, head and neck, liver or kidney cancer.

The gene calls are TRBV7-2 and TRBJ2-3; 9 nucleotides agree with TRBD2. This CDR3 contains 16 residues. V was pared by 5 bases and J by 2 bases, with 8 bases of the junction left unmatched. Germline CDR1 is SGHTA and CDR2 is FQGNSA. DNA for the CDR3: TGTGCCAGCAGCCCACAAGCGGGAGGCTACACAGATACGCAGTATTTT. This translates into CASSPQAGGYTDTQYF.

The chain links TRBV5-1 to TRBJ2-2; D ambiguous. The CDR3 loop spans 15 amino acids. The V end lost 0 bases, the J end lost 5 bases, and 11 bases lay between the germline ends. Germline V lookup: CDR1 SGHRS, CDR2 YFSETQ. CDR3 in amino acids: CASSLDSVLTGELFF. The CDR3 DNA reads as TGCGCCAGCAGCTTGGACAGCGTATTGACCGGGGAGCTGTTTTTT. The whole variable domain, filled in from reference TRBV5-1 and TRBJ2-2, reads KAGVTQTPRYLIKTRGQQVTLSCSPISGHRSVSWYQQTPGQGLQFLFEYFSETQRNKGNFPGRFSGRQFSNSRSEMNVSTLELGDSALYLCASSLDSVLTGELFFGEGSRLTVL.

As DNA, the CDR3 is TGTGCCAGCAGTGAAGCGAGGACAGGTTTGGGGCGGAACACTGAAGCTTTCTTT. Translated: CASSEARTGLGRNTEAFF. The rearrangement uses TRBV6-1 and TRBJ1-1; 7 bases fit TRBD1. Germline V CDR1 and CDR2: MNHNS, SASEGT. CDR3 length: 18 residues. V dropped 0 bases and J dropped 1; count of bases not matched to a gene: 11.

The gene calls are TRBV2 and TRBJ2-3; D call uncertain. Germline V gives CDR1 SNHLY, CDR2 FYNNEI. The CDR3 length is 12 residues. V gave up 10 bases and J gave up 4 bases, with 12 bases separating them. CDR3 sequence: CATTYAADTQYF. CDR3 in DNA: TGTGCCACCACATACGCGGCAGATACGCAGTATTTT.

The CDR3 reads CASSLGDSSYNEQFF. CDR3 sequence (DNA): TGTGCCAGCAGCTTGGGAGACAGCTCCTACAATGAGCAGTTCTTC. This chain joins TRBV5-6 and TRBJ2-1; possible D gene TRBD1, 5 bases. The CDR3 is 15 amino acids. The V end was cut by 0 bases, the J end by 0 bases, with 7 bases between. CDR1 and CDR2 from the germline V gene are SGHDT and YYEEEE.

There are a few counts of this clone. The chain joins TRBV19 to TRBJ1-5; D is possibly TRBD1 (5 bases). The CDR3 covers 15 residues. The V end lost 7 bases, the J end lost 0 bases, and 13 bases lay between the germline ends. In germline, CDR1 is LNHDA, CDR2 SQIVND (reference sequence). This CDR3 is CASNVDGASNQPQHF. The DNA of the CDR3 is TGTGCCAGTAACGTCGATGGGGCTAGCAATCAGCCCCAGCATTTT.

The CDR3 protein is CASKRGAGETQYF. The DNA of the CDR3 is TGTGCCAGCAAGCGGGGGGCGGGAGAGACCCAGTACTTC. V and J are TRBV27 and TRBJ2-5; TRBD2 matches 9 bases. V trimming: 7 bases; J trimming: 4 bases; junction bases outside the gene matches: 4. Germline V gives CDR1 MNHEY, CDR2 SMNVEV (reference sequence). CDR3 size: 13 residues.

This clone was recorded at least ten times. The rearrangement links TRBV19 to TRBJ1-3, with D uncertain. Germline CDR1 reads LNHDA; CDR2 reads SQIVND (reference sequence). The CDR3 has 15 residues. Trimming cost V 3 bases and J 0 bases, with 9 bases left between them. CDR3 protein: CASSISGYSGNTIYF. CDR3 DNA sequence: TGTGCCAGTAGTATTTCAGGTTACTCTGGAAACACCATATATTTT.

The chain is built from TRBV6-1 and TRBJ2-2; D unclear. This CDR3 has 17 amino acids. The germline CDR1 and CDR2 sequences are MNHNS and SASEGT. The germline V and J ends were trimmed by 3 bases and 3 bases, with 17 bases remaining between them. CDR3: CASSDTFKGAHTGELFF. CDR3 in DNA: TGTGCCAGCAGTGACACCTTTAAGGGTGCCCACACCGGGGAGCTGTTTTTT.

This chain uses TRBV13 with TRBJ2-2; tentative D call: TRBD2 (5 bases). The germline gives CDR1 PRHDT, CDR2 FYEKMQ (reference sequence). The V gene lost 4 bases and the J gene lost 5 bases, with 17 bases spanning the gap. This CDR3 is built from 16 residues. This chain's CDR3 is CASSSRGSHGTGELFF. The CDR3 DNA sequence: TGTGCCAGCAGCTCTCGAGGGAGTCATGGGACCGGGGAGCTGTTTTTT.

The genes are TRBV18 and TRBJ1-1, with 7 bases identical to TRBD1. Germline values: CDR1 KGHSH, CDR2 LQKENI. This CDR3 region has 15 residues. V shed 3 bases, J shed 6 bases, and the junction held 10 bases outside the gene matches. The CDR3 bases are TGTGCCAGCTCACCTATGACAGGGTCGGGCGCTGAAGCTTTCTTT. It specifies CASSPMTGSGAEAFF.

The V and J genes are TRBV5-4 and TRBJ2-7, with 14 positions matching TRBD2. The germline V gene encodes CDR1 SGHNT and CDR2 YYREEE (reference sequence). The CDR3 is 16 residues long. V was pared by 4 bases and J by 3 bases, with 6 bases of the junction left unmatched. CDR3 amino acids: CASSPGLAGVNYEQYF. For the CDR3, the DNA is TGTGCCAGCAGCCCGGGACTAGCGGGGGTAAACTACGAGCAGTACTTC.

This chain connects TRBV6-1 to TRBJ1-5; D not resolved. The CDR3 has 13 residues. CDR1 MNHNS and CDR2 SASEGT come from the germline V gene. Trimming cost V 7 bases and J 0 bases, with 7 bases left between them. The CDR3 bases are TGTGCCAGCACCCGGCTTAGCAATCAGCCCCAGCATTTT. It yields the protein CASTRLSNQPQHF.

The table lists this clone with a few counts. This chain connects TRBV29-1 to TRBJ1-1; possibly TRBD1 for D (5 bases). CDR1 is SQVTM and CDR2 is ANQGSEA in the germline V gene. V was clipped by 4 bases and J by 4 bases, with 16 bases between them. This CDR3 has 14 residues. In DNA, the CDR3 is TGCAGCGTTGCACGCGGGGGACGGAGCACTGAAGCTTTCTTT. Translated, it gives CSVARGGRSTEAFF.

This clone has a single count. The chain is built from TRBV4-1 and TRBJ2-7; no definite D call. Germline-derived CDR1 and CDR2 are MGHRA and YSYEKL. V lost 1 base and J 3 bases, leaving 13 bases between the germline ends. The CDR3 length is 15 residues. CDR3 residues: CASSQGEQTLYEQYF. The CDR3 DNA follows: TGCGCCAGCAGCCAAGGGGAACAGACCCTCTACGAGCAGTACTTC.

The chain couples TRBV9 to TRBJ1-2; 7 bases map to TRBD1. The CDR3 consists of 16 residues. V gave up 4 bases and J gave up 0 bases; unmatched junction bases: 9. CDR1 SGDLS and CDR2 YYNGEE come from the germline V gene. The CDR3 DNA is TGTGCCAGCAGCCAAACGAGACAGGGAGCTAACTATGGCTACACCTTC. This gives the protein CASSQTRQGANYGYTF.

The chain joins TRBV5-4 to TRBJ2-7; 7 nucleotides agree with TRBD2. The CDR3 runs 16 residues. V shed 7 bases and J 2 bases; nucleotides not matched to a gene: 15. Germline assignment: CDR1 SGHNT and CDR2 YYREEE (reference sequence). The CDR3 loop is CASPSPGSGSTYEQYF. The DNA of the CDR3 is TGTGCCAGCCCTTCTCCCGGTAGCGGGTCAACCTACGAGCAGTACTTC.

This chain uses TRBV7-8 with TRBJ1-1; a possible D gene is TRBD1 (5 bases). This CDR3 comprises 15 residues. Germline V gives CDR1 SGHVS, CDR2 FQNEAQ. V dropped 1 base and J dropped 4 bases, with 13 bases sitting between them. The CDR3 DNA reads TGTGCCAGCAGCTTAGAGGCTGCGGGACGCACTGAAGCTTTCTTT. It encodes CASSLEAAGRTEAFF.

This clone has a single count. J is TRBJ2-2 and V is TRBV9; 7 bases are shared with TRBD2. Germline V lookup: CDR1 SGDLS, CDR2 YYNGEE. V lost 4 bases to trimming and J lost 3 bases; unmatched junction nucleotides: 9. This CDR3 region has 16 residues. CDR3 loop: CASSRRGSGDTGELFF. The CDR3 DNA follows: TGTGCCAGCAGCCGTCGGGGGAGCGGGGACACCGGGGAGCTGTTTTTT.

The CDR3 is CASSSQRIAGKETQYF. CDR3 in DNA: TGTGCCAGCAGCTCCCAGAGGATAGCGGGCAAAGAGACCCAGTACTTC. The J gene is TRBJ2-5, the V gene TRBV7-8, with 7 nucleotides matching TRBD2. From germline, CDR1 is SGHVS and CDR2 FQNEAQ. The CDR3 totals 16 residues. After removal of 4 bases from V and 3 bases from J, the junction contained 11 bases not matched to a gene.

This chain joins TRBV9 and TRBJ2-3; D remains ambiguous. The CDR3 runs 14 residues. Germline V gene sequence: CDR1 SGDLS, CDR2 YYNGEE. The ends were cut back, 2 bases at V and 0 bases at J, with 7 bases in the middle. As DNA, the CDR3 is TGTGCCAGCAGCGTCGACGGGAGCACAGATACGCAGTATTTT. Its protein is CASSVDGSTDTQYF.

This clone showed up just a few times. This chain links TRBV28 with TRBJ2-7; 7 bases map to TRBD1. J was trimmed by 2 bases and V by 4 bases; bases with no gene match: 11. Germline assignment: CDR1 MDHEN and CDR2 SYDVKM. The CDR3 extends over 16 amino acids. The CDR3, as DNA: TGTGCCAGCAGTTCTCTTAGGGGACAGCGTGCCTACGAGCAGTACTTC. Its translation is CASSSLRGQRAYEQYF.

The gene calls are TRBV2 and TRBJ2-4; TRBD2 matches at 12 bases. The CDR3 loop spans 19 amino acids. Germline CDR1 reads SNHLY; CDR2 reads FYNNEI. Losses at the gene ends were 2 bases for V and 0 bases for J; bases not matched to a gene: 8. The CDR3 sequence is CASSERLAGGGLAKNIQYF. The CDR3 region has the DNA TGTGCCAGCAGTGAACGGCTAGCGGGAGGGGGGCTAGCCAAAAACATTCAGTACTTC.

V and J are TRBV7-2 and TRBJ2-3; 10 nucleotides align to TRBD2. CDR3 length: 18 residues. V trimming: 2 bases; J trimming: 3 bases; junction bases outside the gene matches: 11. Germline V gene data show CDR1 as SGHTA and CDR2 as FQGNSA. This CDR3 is CASSLITTSGARTDTQYF. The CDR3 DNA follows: TGTGCCAGCAGCTTAATCACCACTAGCGGGGCCCGGACAGATACGCAGTATTTT.

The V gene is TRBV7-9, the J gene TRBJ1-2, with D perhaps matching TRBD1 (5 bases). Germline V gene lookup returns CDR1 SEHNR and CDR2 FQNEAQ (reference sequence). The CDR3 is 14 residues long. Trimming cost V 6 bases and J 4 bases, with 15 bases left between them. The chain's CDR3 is CASSLTTDLYGYTF. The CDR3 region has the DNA TGTGCCAGCAGTTTGACGACAGACCTCTATGGCTACACCTTC.